This T cell receptor (beta chain) was sequenced in a study of blood T cells in healthy people across ages. With a J-beta primer mix and a sample-barcoded 5' primer, a second PCR ran about 6 to 11 cycles. TCRdb redid the calling of the 5' RACE reads with MiXCR, one entry per CDR3 protein. The repertoire consists of more than 900,000 distinct CDR3 sequences, with around 27% occurring once and the leading ten covering 0.65% to 0.95%. The V segment lost 8 bases and the J segment 8 bases; nucleotides outside the gene matches: 11. The CDR3 has 14 amino acids. The same specimen was also included in a second study, on T cells of mothers and their children.

The TCR originated in a girl aged 2 to 10 in good health. The specimen was blood. The rearrangement uses TRBV12-3 or TRBV12-4 and TRBJ2-1; 8 nucleotides agree with TRBD1. CDR3 amino acids: CASWSPDRAHEQFF. The CDR3 nucleotides read TGTGCCAGCTGGTCACCGGACAGGGCCCATGAGCAGTTCTTC.